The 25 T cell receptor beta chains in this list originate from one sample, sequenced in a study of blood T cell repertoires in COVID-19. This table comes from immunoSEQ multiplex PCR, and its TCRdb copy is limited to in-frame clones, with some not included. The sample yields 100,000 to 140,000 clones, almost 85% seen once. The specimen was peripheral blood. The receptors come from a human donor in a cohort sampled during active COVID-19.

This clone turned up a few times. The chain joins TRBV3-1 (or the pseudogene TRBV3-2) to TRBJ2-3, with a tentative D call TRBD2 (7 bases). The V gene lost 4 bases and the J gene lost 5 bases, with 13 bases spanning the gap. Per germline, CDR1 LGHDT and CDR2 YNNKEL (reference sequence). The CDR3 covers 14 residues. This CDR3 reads CASSPWEGGDTQYF. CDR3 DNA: TGTGCCAGCAGCCCTTGGGAGGGGGGAGATACGCAGTATTTT.

Written as DNA, the CDR3 is TGTGCTAGTGGTCCCGGGACTAGCGGGATAAACACCGGGGAGCTGTTTTTT. Its protein product is CASGPGTSGINTGELFF. The chain combines TRBV12-5 with TRBJ2-2; 13 bases agree with TRBD2. The CDR3 runs to 17 residues. Germline CDR1 LGHNT, CDR2 FRNRAP. With V trimmed by 5 bases and J by 2 bases, 5 bases remained unmatched.

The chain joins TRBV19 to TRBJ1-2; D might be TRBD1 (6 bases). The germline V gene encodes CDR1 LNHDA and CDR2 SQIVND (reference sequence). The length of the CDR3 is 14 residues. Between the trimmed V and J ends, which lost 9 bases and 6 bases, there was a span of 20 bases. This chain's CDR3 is CASRSQGQMDGYTF. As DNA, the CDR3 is TGTGCCAGCCGGAGTCAGGGGCAAATGGATGGCTACACCTTC.

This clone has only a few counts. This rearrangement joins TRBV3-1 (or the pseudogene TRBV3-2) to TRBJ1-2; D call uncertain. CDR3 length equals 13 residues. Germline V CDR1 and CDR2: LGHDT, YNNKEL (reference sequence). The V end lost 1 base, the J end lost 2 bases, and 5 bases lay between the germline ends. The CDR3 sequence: CASSQGRNYGYTF. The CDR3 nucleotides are TGTGCCAGCAGCCAAGGCAGGAACTATGGCTACACCTTC.

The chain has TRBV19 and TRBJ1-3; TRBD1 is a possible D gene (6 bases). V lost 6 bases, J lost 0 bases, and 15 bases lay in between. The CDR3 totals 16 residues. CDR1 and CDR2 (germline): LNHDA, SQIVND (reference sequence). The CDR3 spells CASSPYREASGNTIYF. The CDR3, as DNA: TGTGCCAGTAGCCCATACAGGGAAGCCTCTGGAAACACCATATATTTT. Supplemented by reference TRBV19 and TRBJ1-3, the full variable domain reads DGGITQSPKYLFRKEGQNVTLSCEQNLNHDAMYWYRQDPGQGLRLIYYSQIVNDFQKGDIAEGYSVSREKKESFPLTVTSAQKNPTAFYLCASSPYREASGNTIYFGEGSWLTVV.

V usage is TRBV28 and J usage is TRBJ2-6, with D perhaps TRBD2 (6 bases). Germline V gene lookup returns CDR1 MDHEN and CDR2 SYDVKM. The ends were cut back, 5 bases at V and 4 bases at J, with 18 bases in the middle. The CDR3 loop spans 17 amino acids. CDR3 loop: CASSALLGGPGANVLTF. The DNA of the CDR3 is TGTGCCAGCAGTGCCCTTCTTGGAGGGCCCGGGGCCAACGTCCTGACTTTC.

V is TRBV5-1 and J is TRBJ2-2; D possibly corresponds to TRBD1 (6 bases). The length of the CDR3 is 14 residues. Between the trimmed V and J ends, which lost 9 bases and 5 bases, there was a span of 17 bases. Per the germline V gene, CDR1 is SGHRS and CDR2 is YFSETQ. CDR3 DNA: TGCGCCACCAGATTAACCGGACAGACCGGGGAGCTGTTTTTT. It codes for CATRLTGQTGELFF.

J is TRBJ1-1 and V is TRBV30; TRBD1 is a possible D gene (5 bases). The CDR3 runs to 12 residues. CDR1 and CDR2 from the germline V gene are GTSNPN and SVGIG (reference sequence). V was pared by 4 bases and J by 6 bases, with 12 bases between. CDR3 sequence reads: CAWNKGWAEAFF. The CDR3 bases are TGTGCCTGGAACAAGGGGTGGGCTGAAGCTTTCTTT.

CDR3 nucleotide sequence: TGCGCCAGCAGCCCCCCCGCTATGGGGGGTACGCAGTATTTT. Translation gives CASSPPAMGGTQYF. This chain uses TRBV5-1 with TRBJ2-3, with D perhaps matching TRBD2 (6 bases). CDR1 and CDR2 (germline): SGHRS, YFSETQ. CDR3 length: 14 amino acids. V shed 4 bases and J shed 8 bases, with 17 bases lying between them.

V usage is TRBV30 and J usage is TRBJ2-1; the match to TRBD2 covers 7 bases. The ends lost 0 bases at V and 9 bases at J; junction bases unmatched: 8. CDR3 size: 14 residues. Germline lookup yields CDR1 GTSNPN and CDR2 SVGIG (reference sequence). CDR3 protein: CAWSVGLDVFEQFF. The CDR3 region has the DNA TGTGCCTGGAGTGTCGGACTAGACGTATTTGAGCAGTTCTTC.

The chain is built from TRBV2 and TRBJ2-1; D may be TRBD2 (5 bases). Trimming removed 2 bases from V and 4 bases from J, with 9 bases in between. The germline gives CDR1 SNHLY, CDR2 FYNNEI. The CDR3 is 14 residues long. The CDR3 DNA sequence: TGTGCCAGCAGTGAACAACCGGGGTACAATGAGCAGTTCTTC. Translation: CASSEQPGYNEQFF. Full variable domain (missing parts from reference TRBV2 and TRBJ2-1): EPEVTQTPSHQVTQMGQEVILRCVPISNHLYFYWYRQILGQKVEFLVSFYNNEISEKSEIFDDQFSVERPDGSNFTLKIRSTKLEDSAMYFCASSEQPGYNEQFFGPGTRLTVL.

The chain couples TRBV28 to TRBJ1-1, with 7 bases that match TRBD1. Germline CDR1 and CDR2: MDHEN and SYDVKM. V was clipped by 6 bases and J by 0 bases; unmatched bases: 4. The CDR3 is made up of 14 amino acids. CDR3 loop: CASRGTVLNTEAFF. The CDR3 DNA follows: TGTGCCAGCAGAGGGACAGTGTTGAACACTGAAGCTTTCTTT. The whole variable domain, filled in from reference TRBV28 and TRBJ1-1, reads DVKVTQSSRYLVKRTGEKVFLECVQDMDHENMFWYRQDPGLGLRLIYFSYDVKMKEKGDIPEGYSVSREKKERFSLILESASTNQTSMYLCASRGTVLNTEAFFGQGTRLTVV.

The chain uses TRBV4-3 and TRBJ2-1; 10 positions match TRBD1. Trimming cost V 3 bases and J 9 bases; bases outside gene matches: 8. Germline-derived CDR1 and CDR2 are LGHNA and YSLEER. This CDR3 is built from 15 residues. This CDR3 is CASSQAGTGAVEQFF. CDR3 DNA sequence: TGCGCCAGCAGCCAGGCCGGGACAGGGGCGGTTGAGCAGTTCTTC.

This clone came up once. The chain's CDR3 is CASSQVRGLAGHQETQYF. CDR3 DNA: TGTGCCAGCAGCCAAGTGAGGGGACTAGCGGGACACCAAGAGACCCAGTACTTC. This chain joins TRBV14 and TRBJ2-5; 13 nucleotides line up with TRBD2. Germline V lookup: CDR1 SGHDN, CDR2 FVKESK. This CDR3 has 18 residues. Unmatched junction bases numbered 5, after V lost 1 base and J lost 0 bases. The full variable domain, in which reference TRBV14 and TRBJ2-5 provide the parts outside the CDR3, is EAGVTQFPSHSVIEKGQTVTLRCDPISGHDNLYWYRRVMGKEIKFLLHFVKESKQDESGMPNNRFLAERTGGTYSTLKVQPAELEDSGVYFCASSQVRGLAGHQETQYFGPGTRLLVL.

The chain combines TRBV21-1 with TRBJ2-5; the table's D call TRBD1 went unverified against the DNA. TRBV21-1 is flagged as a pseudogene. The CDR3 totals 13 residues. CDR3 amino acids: CASSRKGVETQYF. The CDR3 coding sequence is TGTGCCAGCAGCAGGAAGGGGGTAGAGACCCAGTACTTC.

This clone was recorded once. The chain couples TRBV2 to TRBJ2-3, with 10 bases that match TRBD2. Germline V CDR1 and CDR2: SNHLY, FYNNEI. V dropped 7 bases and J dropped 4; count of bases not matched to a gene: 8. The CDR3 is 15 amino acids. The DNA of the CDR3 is TGTGCCAGCACCAAGGGGCTAGCGGGAGCAGATACGCAGTATTTT. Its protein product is CASTKGLAGADTQYF. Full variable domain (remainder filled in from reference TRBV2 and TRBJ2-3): EPEVTQTPSHQVTQMGQEVILRCVPISNHLYFYWYRQILGQKVEFLVSFYNNEISEKSEIFDDQFSVERPDGSNFTLKIRSTKLEDSAMYFCASTKGLAGADTQYFGPGTRLTVL.

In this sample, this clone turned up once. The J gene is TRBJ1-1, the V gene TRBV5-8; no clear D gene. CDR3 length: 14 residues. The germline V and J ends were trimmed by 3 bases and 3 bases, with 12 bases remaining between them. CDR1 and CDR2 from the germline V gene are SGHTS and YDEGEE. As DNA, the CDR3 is TGTGCCAGCAGCTGGGCGCGCAGATACACTGAAGCTTTCTTT. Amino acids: CASSWARRYTEAFF.

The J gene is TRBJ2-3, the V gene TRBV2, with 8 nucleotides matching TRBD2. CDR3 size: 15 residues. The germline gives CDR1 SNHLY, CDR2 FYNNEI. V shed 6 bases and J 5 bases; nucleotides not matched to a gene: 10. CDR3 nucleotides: TGTGCCAGCAGAAACTTAGCGGGATGGGGAGATACGCAGTATTTT. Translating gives CASRNLAGWGDTQYF.

The DNA for the CDR3 is TGTGCCAGCAGCCAAGGTTTAACGGGAGCTCGCTACGAGCAGTACTTC. It translates to CASSQGLTGARYEQYF. The V gene is TRBV14, the J gene TRBJ2-7; D might be TRBD2 (6 bases). Trimming took off 1 base at V and 3 bases at J, with 16 bases between the two ends. There are 16 residues in the CDR3. Per the germline V gene, CDR1 is SGHDN and CDR2 is FVKESK.

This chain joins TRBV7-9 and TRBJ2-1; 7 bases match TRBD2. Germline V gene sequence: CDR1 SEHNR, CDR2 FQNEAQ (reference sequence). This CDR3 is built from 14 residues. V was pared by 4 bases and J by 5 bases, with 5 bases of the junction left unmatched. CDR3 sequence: CASSSGGGNNEQFF. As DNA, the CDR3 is TGTGCCAGCAGCTCGGGGGGAGGAAACAATGAGCAGTTCTTC.

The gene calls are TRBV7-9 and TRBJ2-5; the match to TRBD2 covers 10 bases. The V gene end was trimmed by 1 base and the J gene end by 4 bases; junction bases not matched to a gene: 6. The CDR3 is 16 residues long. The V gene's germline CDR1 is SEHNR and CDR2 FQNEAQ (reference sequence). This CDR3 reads CASSLGGLAGVETQYF. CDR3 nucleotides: TGTGCCAGCAGCTTAGGGGGGCTAGCGGGAGTAGAGACCCAGTACTTC.

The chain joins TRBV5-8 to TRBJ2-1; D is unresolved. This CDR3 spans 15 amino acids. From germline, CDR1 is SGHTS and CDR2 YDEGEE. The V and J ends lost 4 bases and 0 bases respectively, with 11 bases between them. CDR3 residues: CASSRSLSSYNEQFF. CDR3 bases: TGTGCCAGCAGCCGCTCCTTGAGCTCCTACAATGAGCAGTTCTTC. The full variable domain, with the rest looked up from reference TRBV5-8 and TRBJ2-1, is EAGVTQSPTHLIKTRGQQATLRCSPISGHTSVYWYQQALGLGLQFLLWYDEGEERNRGNFPPRFSGRQFPNYSSELNVNALELEDSALYLCASSRSLSSYNEQFFGPGTRLTVL.

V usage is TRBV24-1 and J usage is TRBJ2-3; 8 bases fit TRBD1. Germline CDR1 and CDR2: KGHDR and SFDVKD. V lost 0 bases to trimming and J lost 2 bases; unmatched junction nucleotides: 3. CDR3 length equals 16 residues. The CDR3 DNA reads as TGTGCCACCAGTGATTTGGGACAGGGACCCACAGATACGCAGTATTTT. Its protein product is CATSDLGQGPTDTQYF.

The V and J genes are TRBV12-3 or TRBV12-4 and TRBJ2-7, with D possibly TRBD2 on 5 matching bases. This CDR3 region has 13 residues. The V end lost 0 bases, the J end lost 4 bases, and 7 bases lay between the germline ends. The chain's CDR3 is CASSLAGGYEQYF. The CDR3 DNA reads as TGTGCCAGCAGTTTAGCAGGAGGATACGAGCAGTACTTC.

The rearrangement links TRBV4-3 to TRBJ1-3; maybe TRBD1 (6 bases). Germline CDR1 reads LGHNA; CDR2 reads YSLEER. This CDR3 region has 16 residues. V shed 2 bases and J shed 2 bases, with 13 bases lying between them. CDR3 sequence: CASSQYLTGPGNTIYF. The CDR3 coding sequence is TGCGCCAGCAGCCAATACCTGACAGGACCTGGAAACACCATATATTTT.